This T cell receptor (beta chain) was observed in a study of shared clonotypes between healthy human individuals. General study results and limits: Large sequencing depth failed to make sorted-subset sequencing complete, rarefaction showed.

The CDR3 loop spans 11 amino acids. Germline V lookup: CDR1 MNHNS, CDR2 SASEGT. Trimming left V 6 bases short and J 4 bases short, with 4 bases between. A note on this clone: The antigen is not known. It may be a read error: a sequence one base away is much more abundant.

The data were produced by immunoSEQ multiplex PCR, yet TCRdb's version contains in-frame clones alone and is incomplete. The table has hundreds of thousands of clones, 74% seen once; the top ten hold over 1.5%. The source material was memory CD4+ T cells sorted from blood. Subset meaning: CD45RA-negative fraction. The source of this sequence is a woman between 25 and 40 years old in good health. The chain joins TRBV6-1 to TRBJ2-1; D call uncertain. As DNA, the CDR3 is TGTGCCAGCAGCCCATACAATGAGCAGTTCTTC. The encoded protein is CASSPYNEQFF.